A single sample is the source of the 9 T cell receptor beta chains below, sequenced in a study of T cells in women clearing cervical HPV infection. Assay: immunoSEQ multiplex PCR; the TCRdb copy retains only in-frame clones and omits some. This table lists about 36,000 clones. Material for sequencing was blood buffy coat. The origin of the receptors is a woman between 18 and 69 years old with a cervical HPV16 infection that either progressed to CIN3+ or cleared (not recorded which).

Incomplete CDR3 DNA: TGTGCCAGCAGCCCCCGACAGGCAGGAGAAAAA. Translating it yields CASSPRQAGEK. The whole CDR3 reads CASSPRQAGEKLFF. This rearrangement joins TRBV7-9 to TRBJ1-4, with a possible D match to TRBD1 (6 bases). The read stops 3 residues short of the end of the CDR3; the missing end is completed from the germline J gene. V was clipped by 5 bases and J by 8 bases, with 15 bases between them. Germline CDR1 reads SEHNR; CDR2 reads FQNEAQ (reference sequence). The CDR3 runs to 14 residues.

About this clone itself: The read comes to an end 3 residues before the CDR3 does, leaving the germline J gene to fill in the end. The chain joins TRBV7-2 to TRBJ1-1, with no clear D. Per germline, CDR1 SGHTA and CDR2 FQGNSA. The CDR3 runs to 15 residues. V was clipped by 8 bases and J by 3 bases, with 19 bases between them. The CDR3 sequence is CASLVIRGSDTEAFF. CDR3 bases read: TGTGCCAGCCTTGTTATCCGGGGATCGGACACTGAA.

This CDR3 is CASSGPSGDVSYEQYF. Partial CDR3 DNA: TGTGCCAGTAGCGGACCGTCAGGGGACGTCTCCTACGAG. The V gene is TRBV19, the J gene TRBJ2-7; D may be TRBD1 (6 bases). The sequenced fragment ends 3 residues before the CDR3 boundary, so the rest is inferred from the germline J gene. The CDR3 spans 16 residues. The V gene lost 6 bases and the J gene lost 0 bases, with 18 bases spanning the gap. Germline V gene sequence: CDR1 LNHDA, CDR2 SQIVND (reference sequence). The variable domain in full, completed from reference TRBV19 and TRBJ2-7, reads DGGITQSPKYLFRKEGQNVTLSCEQNLNHDAMYWYRQDPGQGLRLIYYSQIVNDFQKGDIAEGYSVSREKKESFPLTVTSAQKNPTAFYLCASSGPSGDVSYEQYFGPGTRLTVT.

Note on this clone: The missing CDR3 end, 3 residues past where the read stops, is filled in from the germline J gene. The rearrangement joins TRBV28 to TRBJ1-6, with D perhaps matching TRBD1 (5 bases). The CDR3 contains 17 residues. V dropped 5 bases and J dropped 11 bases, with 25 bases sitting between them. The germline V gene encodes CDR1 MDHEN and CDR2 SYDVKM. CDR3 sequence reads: CASSIYPQGTGIPPLHF. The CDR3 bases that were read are TGTGCCAGCAGTATATACCCCCAGGGAACCGGGATCCCACCC. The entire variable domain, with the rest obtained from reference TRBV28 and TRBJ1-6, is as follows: DVKVTQSSRYLVKRTGEKVFLECVQDMDHENMFWYRQDPGLGLRLIYFSYDVKMKEKGDIPEGYSVSREKKERFSLILESASTNQTSMYLCASSIYPQGTGIPPLHFGNGTRLTVT.

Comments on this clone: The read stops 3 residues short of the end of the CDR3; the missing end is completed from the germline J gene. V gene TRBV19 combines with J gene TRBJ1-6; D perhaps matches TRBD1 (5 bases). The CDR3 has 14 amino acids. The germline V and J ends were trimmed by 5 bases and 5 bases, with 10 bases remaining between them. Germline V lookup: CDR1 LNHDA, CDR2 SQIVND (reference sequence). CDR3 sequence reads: CASSETANNSPLHF. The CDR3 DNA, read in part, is TGTGCCAGTAGTGAGACAGCGAATAATTCACCC.

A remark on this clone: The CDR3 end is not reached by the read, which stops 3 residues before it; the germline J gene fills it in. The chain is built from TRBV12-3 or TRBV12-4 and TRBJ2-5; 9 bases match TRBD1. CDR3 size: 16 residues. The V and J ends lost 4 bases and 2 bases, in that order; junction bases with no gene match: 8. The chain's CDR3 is CASSSRRDRVQETQYF. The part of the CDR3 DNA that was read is TGTGCCAGCAGTTCTAGGAGGGACAGGGTACAAGAGACC.

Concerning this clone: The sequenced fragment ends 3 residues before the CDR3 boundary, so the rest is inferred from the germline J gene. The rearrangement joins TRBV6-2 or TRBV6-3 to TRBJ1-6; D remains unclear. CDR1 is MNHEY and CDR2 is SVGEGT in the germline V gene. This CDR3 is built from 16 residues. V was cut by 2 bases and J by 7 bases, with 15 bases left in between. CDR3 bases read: TGTGCCAGCAGTTACCCCGGAGGGCAGCCCAATTCACCC. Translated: CASSYPGGQPNSP. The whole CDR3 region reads CASSYPGGQPNSPLHF.

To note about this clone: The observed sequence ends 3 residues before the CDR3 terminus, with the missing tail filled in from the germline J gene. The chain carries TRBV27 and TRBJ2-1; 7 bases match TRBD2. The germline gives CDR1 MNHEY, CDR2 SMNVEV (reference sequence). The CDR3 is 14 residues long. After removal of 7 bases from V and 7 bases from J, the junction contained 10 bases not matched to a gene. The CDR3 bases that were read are TGTGCCAGCACGTTGACTAGCATGAGTAATGAG. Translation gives CASTLTSMSNE. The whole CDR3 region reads CASTLTSMSNEQFF.

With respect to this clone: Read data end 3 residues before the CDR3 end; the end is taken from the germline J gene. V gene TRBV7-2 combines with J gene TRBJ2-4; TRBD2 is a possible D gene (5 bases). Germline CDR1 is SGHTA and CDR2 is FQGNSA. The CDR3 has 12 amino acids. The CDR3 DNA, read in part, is TGTGCCAGCAGCTTAAGCGGATTTGGT. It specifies CASSLSGFG. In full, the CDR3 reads CASSLSGFGQYF.